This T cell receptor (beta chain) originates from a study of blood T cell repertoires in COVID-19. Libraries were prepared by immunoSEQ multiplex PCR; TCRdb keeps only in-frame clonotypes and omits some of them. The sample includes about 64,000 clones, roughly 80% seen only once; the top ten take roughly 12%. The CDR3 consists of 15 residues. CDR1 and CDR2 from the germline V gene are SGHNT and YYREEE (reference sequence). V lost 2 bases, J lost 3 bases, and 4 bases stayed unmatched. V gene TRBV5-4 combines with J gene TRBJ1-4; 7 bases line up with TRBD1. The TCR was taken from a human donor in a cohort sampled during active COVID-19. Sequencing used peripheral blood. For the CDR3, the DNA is TGTGCCAGCAGCTTTGGGACAGACTCTAATGAAAAACTGTTTTTT. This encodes CASSFGTDSNEKLFF.